The 23 T cell receptor beta chains below come from one sample, sequenced in a study of somatic mutations in cytotoxic T cells in rheumatoid arthritis. Sequencing used immunoSEQ multiplex PCR; TCRdb keeps in-frame clones, though not all of them. The table includes 3,600 or so clones, about 84% detected once. Sequenced: CD8+ T cells sorted from blood. All receptors derive from a man in his forties or fifties with rheumatoid arthritis.

This clone was picked up a small number of times. In nucleotides, the CDR3 is TGTGCCAGGCCAACAGGGGATACTGAAGCTTTCTTT. Translated: CARPTGDTEAFF. The chain uses TRBV5-3 and TRBJ1-1, with 7 bases that match TRBD1. TRBV5-3 is classed as an ORF, of uncertain function. J was trimmed by 5 bases and V by 8 bases; bases with no gene match: 6. The CDR3 spans 12 residues.

This clone has a single count. This chain connects TRBV7-2 to TRBJ1-1, with 8 bases identical to TRBD1. The CDR3 has 14 amino acids. Trimming removed 5 bases from V and 3 bases from J; junction bases left unmatched: 5. CDR1 is SGHTA, CDR2 FQGNSA, per germline. The CDR3 sequence is CASSVTGGYTEAFF. CDR3 coding DNA: TGTGCCAGCAGCGTTACAGGGGGGTACACTGAAGCTTTCTTT.

This chain joins TRBV4-1 and TRBJ2-6; maybe TRBD2 (5 bases). CDR3 length: 14 residues. The V end was cut by 3 bases, the J end by 3 bases, with 6 bases between. CDR1 is MGHRA, CDR2 YSYEKL, per germline. The CDR3 sequence: CASSHEGGANVLTF. CDR3 coding DNA: TGCGCCAGCAGCCACGAGGGTGGGGCCAACGTCCTGACTTTC.

The V gene is TRBV7-6, the J gene TRBJ1-4; D is undetermined. Trimming cost V 5 bases and J 10 bases, with 20 bases left between them. CDR3 length equals 15 residues. Germline assignment: CDR1 SGHVS and CDR2 FNYEAQ. This CDR3 reads CASSPYTTITGKLFF. In nucleotides, the CDR3 is TGTGCCAGCAGCCCCTATACGACTATAACGGGAAAACTGTTTTTT.

The chain joins TRBV6-1 to TRBJ1-1; D call uncertain. CDR3 length: 12 amino acids. The germline V gene has CDR1 MNHNS and CDR2 SASEGT. V was cut by 7 bases and J by 4 bases, with 10 bases left in between. The CDR3 here is CASIYSSTEAFF. The CDR3 DNA follows: TGTGCCAGCATTTATAGTAGCACTGAAGCTTTCTTT.

This chain connects TRBV15 to TRBJ2-1; a weak D match, TRBD2 (6 bases). Between the trimmed V and J ends, which lost 8 bases and 0 bases, there was a span of 8 bases. Looked up from germline, CDR1 is LNHNV and CDR2 is YYDKDF (reference sequence). This CDR3 is 13 amino acids long. CDR3 nucleotides: TGTGCCACCGGAGGGAGCTCCTACAATGAGCAGTTCTTC. It yields the protein CATGGSSYNEQFF.

The chain couples TRBV27 to TRBJ1-6; D call uncertain. This CDR3 has 14 amino acids. V gave up 7 bases and J gave up 0 bases, with 7 bases separating them. Germline loops: CDR1 MNHEY, CDR2 SMNVEV (reference sequence). The CDR3 loop reads CASKYSSYNSPLHF. The CDR3 region has the DNA TGTGCCAGCAAATACAGCTCCTATAATTCACCCCTCCACTTT.

This clone has only a few counts. The same CDR3 also results from other DNA sequences found in this sample. V gene TRBV4-3 combines with J gene TRBJ2-7; possibly TRBD2 for D (6 bases). The CDR3 has 15 residues. The V end was cut by 2 bases, the J end by 3 bases, with 14 bases between. Per germline, CDR1 LGHNA and CDR2 YSLEER. CDR3 in amino acids: CASSQSSPGSYEQYF. The CDR3 DNA follows: TGCGCCAGCAGCCAATCTTCTCCCGGGAGCTACGAGCAGTACTTC.

This rearrangement joins TRBV7-9 to TRBJ2-2, with D maybe TRBD1 (6 bases). V lost 4 bases to trimming and J lost 0 bases, with 12 bases between them. The CDR3 consists of 16 residues. The germline CDR1 and CDR2 sequences are SEHNR and FQNEAQ (reference sequence). CDR3 loop: CASSSLDRPNTGELFF. For the CDR3, the DNA is TGTGCCAGCAGCTCTCTCGACAGGCCGAACACCGGGGAGCTGTTTTTT.

The rearrangement joins TRBV28 to TRBJ1-2; 8 bases align to TRBD1. The ends lost 5 bases at V and 4 bases at J; junction bases unmatched: 3. The CDR3 consists of 13 residues. The germline V gene encodes CDR1 MDHEN and CDR2 SYDVKM. This CDR3 reads CASSPTGGYGYTF. In DNA form, the CDR3 reads TGTGCCAGCAGTCCCACAGGGGGCTATGGCTACACCTTC.

The chain combines TRBV19 with TRBJ2-3; TRBD2 agrees at 14 bases. CDR1 and CDR2 from the germline V gene are LNHDA and SQIVND (reference sequence). J gave up 4 bases and V 5 bases, and 14 bases lay outside the gene matches. The CDR3 contains 19 residues. DNA for the CDR3: TGTGCCAGTAGTGCCCCTCCGGGACTAGCGGGAGCGTCGTCAGATACGCAGTATTTT. Translating it yields CASSAPPGLAGASSDTQYF.

CDR3 residues: CASSVSGSKSTDTQYF. CDR3 nucleotide sequence: TGTGCCAGCAGCGTTAGCGGGAGTAAGAGCACAGATACGCAGTATTTT. The chain carries TRBV9 and TRBJ2-3; 9 bases line up with TRBD2. The CDR3 spans 16 residues. Germline V gene data show CDR1 as SGDLS and CDR2 as YYNGEE. V gave up 2 bases and J gave up 0 bases; unmatched junction bases: 4.

The chain recombines TRBV27 with TRBJ2-7; no definite D call. Trimming cost V 5 bases and J 0 bases, with 8 bases left between them. The germline V gene encodes CDR1 MNHEY and CDR2 SMNVEV (reference sequence). CDR3 length equals 13 residues. The CDR3 protein is CASSLQDSYEQYF. CDR3 bases: TGTGCCAGCAGTCTCCAGGACTCCTACGAGCAGTACTTC.

This clone was picked up a small number of times. V and J are TRBV6-4 and TRBJ2-1; D is perhaps TRBD1 (8 bases). V was clipped by 6 bases and J by 4 bases, with 16 bases between them. CDR3 length equals 15 residues. Germline V lookup: CDR1 MRHNA, CDR2 SNTAGT. In DNA, the CDR3 is TGTGCCAGCAGCGAAACAGGGGGGGGATACAATGAGCAGTTCTTC. Its protein product is CASSETGGGYNEQFF.

V and J are TRBV27 and TRBJ2-1, with 7 bases identical to TRBD2. Trimming removed 5 bases from V and 7 bases from J; junction bases left unmatched: 14. Germline CDR1 reads MNHEY; CDR2 reads SMNVEV (reference sequence). The CDR3 length is 16 residues. The CDR3 loop is CASSPSWGGVQNEQFF. The CDR3 nucleotides read TGTGCCAGCAGTCCCTCCTGGGGGGGAGTCCAAAATGAGCAGTTCTTC.

V and J are TRBV28 and TRBJ1-4, with a tentative D call TRBD1 (6 bases). V was pared by 5 bases and J by 4 bases, with 11 bases between. Germline CDR1 reads MDHEN; CDR2 reads SYDVKM. This CDR3 has 14 amino acids. The CDR3 DNA is TGTGCCAGCAGTCGAGACAGGTTTAATGAAAAACTGTTTTTT. Amino acid sequence: CASSRDRFNEKLFF.

The chain joins TRBV28 to TRBJ1-3; TRBD1 aligns across 8 bases. CDR1 and CDR2 (germline): MDHEN, SYDVKM. The CDR3 loop spans 18 amino acids. V dropped 6 bases and J dropped 0; count of bases not matched to a gene: 13. DNA for the CDR3: TGTGCCAGCAGCCGTACCTGGGACAGGTTTATCTCTGGAAACACCATATATTTT. Translated, it gives CASSRTWDRFISGNTIYF.

This chain connects TRBV27 to TRBJ2-2; 12 bases fit TRBD2. The CDR3 extends over 17 amino acids. In germline, CDR1 is MNHEY, CDR2 SMNVEV (reference sequence). Germline trimming cut 6 bases from V and 8 bases from J; bases unmatched to any gene: 13. Here the CDR3 DNA reads TGTGCCAGCAGCCGCTCTAGCGGGAGGGGTACTTCAGGGGAGCTGTTTTTT. This gives the protein CASSRSSGRGTSGELFF.

The chain links TRBV6-1 to TRBJ2-1; TRBD2 agrees at 10 bases. The CDR3 extends over 15 amino acids. V was clipped by 0 bases and J by 4 bases; unmatched bases: 0. The germline CDR1 and CDR2 sequences are MNHNS and SASEGT. CDR3 protein: CASSEAAGGYNEQFF. CDR3 nucleotides: TGTGCCAGCAGTGAAGCAGCGGGAGGGTACAATGAGCAGTTCTTC.

The rearrangement links TRBV27 to TRBJ1-5; unclear D gene. Trimming shortened V by 3 bases and J by 11 bases, and 11 bases separated the two germline ends. This CDR3 region has 12 residues. Per the germline V gene, CDR1 is MNHEY and CDR2 is SMNVEV (reference sequence). The CDR3 sequence is CASSLVGGAQHF. CDR3 DNA sequence: TGTGCCAGCAGTTTGGTCGGCGGGGCCCAGCATTTT.

The rearrangement uses TRBV19 and TRBJ2-4, with 7 bases identical to TRBD1. Germline CDR1 is LNHDA and CDR2 is SQIVND (reference sequence). The CDR3 is 17 residues long. Trimming removed 4 bases from V and 1 base from J; junction bases left unmatched: 10. The chain's CDR3 is CASSSIIGGAAKNIQYF. The CDR3 coding sequence is TGTGCCAGTAGTAGTATTATAGGGGGCGCTGCCAAAAACATTCAGTACTTC.

The rearrangement links TRBV6-5 to TRBJ1-2; maybe TRBD1 (5 bases). The CDR3 has 14 amino acids. Germline lookup yields CDR1 MNHEY and CDR2 SVGAGI. The ends were cut back, 6 bases at V and 1 base at J, with 12 bases in the middle. The CDR3 is CASSPNRINYGYTF. The CDR3 DNA sequence: TGTGCCAGCAGCCCCAACAGGATTAACTATGGCTACACCTTC.

V is TRBV7-6 and J is TRBJ2-7; no reliable D call. With 1 base removed from V and 6 bases from J, the gap between germline ends came to 10 bases. This CDR3 has 13 residues. The germline V gene encodes CDR1 SGHVS and CDR2 FNYEAQ. The CDR3 sequence: CASSLEASAEQYF. For the CDR3, the DNA is TGTGCCAGCAGCTTAGAAGCGTCCGCCGAGCAGTACTTC.